The clone carrying this T cell receptor beta chain appeared a few times. Its target is unknown. This entry comes from a study of T cell repertoires in cytomegalovirus infection. Study-wide background: Public TCR beta signatures indicated both CMV infection and matching HLA type.

TCRdb itself ran the reads through MiXCR, one entry per CDR3 protein. The sample holds 490,000 or so distinct CDR3 sequences; about 11% are singletons and the top ten take 10% to 13%. Study-wide findings and caveats: Predominance within the ex vivo response was attributable to HLA-C-restricted CMV-specific TCR beta clonotypes.

The receptor comes from a human donor in good health (CMV status not recorded). Some clones in this sample may be carry-over from other donors' samples. The sequencing sample was made of PBMCs.

The CDR3 loop reads CASTNNEKLFF. The CDR3 DNA reads TGTGCCAGCACAAATAATGAAAAACTGTTTTTT. The chain recombines TRBV2 with TRBJ1-4, with unresolved D. This CDR3 is 11 amino acids long. In germline, CDR1 is SNHLY, CDR2 FYNNEI. V lost 7 bases, J lost 4 bases, and 4 bases lay in between.